This T cell receptor beta chain came from a study of T cell responses to AZD1222 COVID-19 vaccine. TCRdb's table, derived via immunoSEQ multiplex PCR, lists solely in-frame clones and lacks some. The sample has over 130,000 clones; 90% are singletons. The CDR3 runs 12 residues. V shed 4 bases and J shed 4 bases, with 6 bases lying between them. Germline CDR1 KGHDR, CDR2 SFDVKD. Sequencing used peripheral blood, obtained 28 days after the second AZD1222 dose. The receptor was derived from an adult who received the AZD1222 COVID-19 vaccine. V gene TRBV24-1 combines with J gene TRBJ1-2; no reliable D call. The CDR3 here is CATSEGPYGYTF. CDR3 coding DNA: TGTGCCACCAGTGAAGGCCCCTATGGCTACACCTTC.